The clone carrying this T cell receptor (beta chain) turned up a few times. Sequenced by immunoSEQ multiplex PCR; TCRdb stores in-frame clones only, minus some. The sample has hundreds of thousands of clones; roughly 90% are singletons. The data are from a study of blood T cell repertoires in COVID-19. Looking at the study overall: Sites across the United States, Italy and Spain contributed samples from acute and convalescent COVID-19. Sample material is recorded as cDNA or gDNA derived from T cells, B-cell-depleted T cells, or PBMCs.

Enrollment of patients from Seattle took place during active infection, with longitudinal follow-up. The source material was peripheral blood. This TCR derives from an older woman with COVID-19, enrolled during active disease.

The CDR3 bases are TGTGCCAGCAGCCCTACCGCGGTCGTTCTCCTTAATGAAAAACTGTTTTTT. Amino acids: CASSPTAVVLLNEKLFF. This chain joins TRBV5-6 and TRBJ1-4; D ambiguous. With 4 bases removed from V and 4 bases from J, the gap between germline ends came to 20 bases. The CDR3 loop spans 17 amino acids. Germline loops: CDR1 SGHDT, CDR2 YYEEEE. The whole variable domain, remainder taken from reference TRBV5-6 and TRBJ1-4, is DAGVTQSPTHLIKTRGQQVTLRCSPKSGHDTVSWYQQALGQGPQFIFQYYEEEERQRGNFPDRFSGHQFPNYSSELNVNALLLGDSALYLCASSPTAVVLLNEKLFFGSGTQLSVL.